The 23 T cell receptor beta chains listed next were all sequenced from one sample in a study of blood T cell repertoires in COVID-19. Data came from immunoSEQ multiplex PCR; TCRdb stores just in-frame clones and leaves some out. In the table there are a few hundred thousand clones, around 86% of which are singletons. Sequenced material: peripheral blood. The receptors derive from a woman in her twenties or thirties who had recovered from COVID-19.

The CDR3 loop is CSVLAGGRVDTQYF. In nucleotides, the CDR3 is TGCAGCGTTTTAGCGGGGGGGCGGGTAGATACGCAGTATTTT. The chain uses TRBV29-1 and TRBJ2-3; 11 bases are shared with TRBD2. V was clipped by 5 bases and J by 5 bases; unmatched bases: 6. Per germline, CDR1 SQVTM and CDR2 ANQGSEA. The CDR3 has 14 amino acids.

The chain is built from TRBV5-4 and TRBJ2-1; possibly TRBD2 for D (6 bases). Germline V gene sequence: CDR1 SGHNT, CDR2 YYREEE (reference sequence). The V end was cut by 0 bases, the J end by 7 bases, with 14 bases between. The CDR3 runs 15 residues. The CDR3 DNA reads as TGTGCCAGCAGCTTGGACGGGGGTCCTAGGAATGAGCAGTTCTTC. The encoded protein is CASSLDGGPRNEQFF. The whole variable domain, filled in from reference TRBV5-4 and TRBJ2-1, reads ETGVTQSPTHLIKTRGQQVTLRCSSQSGHNTVSWYQQALGQGPQFIFQYYREEENGRGNFPPRFSGLQFPNYSSELNVNALELDDSALYLCASSLDGGPRNEQFFGPGTRLTVL.

The rearrangement links TRBV5-4 to TRBJ1-5, with 9 positions matching TRBD1. Germline trimming cut 0 bases from V and 3 bases from J; bases unmatched to any gene: 7. From germline, CDR1 is SGHNT and CDR2 YYREEE (reference sequence). The CDR3 is 17 amino acids. The CDR3 is CASSLAGTGIDNQPQHF. In DNA form, the CDR3 reads TGTGCCAGCAGCTTGGCCGGGACAGGGATAGACAATCAGCCCCAGCATTTT. The full variable domain, its missing parts supplied by reference TRBV5-4 and TRBJ1-5, is ETGVTQSPTHLIKTRGQQVTLRCSSQSGHNTVSWYQQALGQGPQFIFQYYREEENGRGNFPPRFSGLQFPNYSSELNVNALELDDSALYLCASSLAGTGIDNQPQHFGDGTRLSIL.

The V call is TRBV3-1 (or the pseudogene TRBV3-2), the J call TRBJ1-4; 10 bases fit TRBD1. With 4 bases clipped from V and 7 bases from J, the junction kept 9 bases outside the gene matches. This CDR3 is 16 amino acids long. Germline CDR1 is LGHDT and CDR2 is YNNKEL (reference sequence). This CDR3 reads CASSPSTGTGAEKLFF. In DNA form, the CDR3 reads TGTGCCAGCAGCCCTTCCACCGGGACAGGGGCTGAAAAACTGTTTTTT.

The CDR3 DNA reads as TGTGCCAGCAGAACTTCTAGCGGGAGTCTCACAGATACGCAGTATTTT. It specifies CASRTSSGSLTDTQYF. This chain joins TRBV7-2 and TRBJ2-3, with 10 bases fitting TRBD2. Germline trimming cut 6 bases from V and 2 bases from J; bases unmatched to any gene: 8. Per the germline V gene, CDR1 is SGHTA and CDR2 is FQGNSA. The CDR3 extends over 16 amino acids.

The genes are TRBV2 and TRBJ1-1, with 8 bases identical to TRBD1. CDR1 and CDR2 (germline): SNHLY, FYNNEI. This CDR3 region has 15 residues. Germline trimming cut 6 bases from V and 1 base from J; bases unmatched to any gene: 7. This CDR3 reads CASRARQGRNTEAFF. DNA of the CDR3: TGTGCCAGCAGGGCGAGACAGGGGCGGAACACTGAAGCTTTCTTT.

The V call is TRBV6-5, the J call TRBJ1-1; possibly TRBD1 for D (6 bases). The CDR3 length is 16 residues. V was shortened by 2 bases and J by 5 bases, with 18 bases between the two germline ends. Germline V gives CDR1 MNHEY, CDR2 SVGAGI. The DNA of the CDR3 is TGTGCCAGCAGTTACCCACAGGGAGGGGTACCGACTGAAGCTTTCTTT. It is translated as CASSYPQGGVPTEAFF.

This chain connects TRBV11-2 to TRBJ2-7, with D perhaps matching TRBD2 (5 bases). V lost 0 bases and J 4 bases, leaving 19 bases between the germline ends. Germline CDR1 is SGHAT and CDR2 is FQNNGV. The CDR3 has 17 residues. In DNA, the CDR3 is TGTGCCAGCAGCTTAGAAGGGCCCACAATAGGAGGATACGAGCAGTACTTC. This sequence encodes CASSLEGPTIGGYEQYF.

The CDR3 bases are TGTGCCAGCAGACCCGGGACAGTTAACACCGGGGAGCTGTTTTTT. Amino acid sequence: CASRPGTVNTGELFF. The genes are TRBV2 and TRBJ2-2; 7 nucleotides agree with TRBD1. The CDR3 is 15 residues long. Trimming removed 6 bases from V and 2 bases from J; junction bases left unmatched: 6. The germline gives CDR1 SNHLY, CDR2 FYNNEI.

This clone has just a few counts. V and J are TRBV12-3 or TRBV12-4 and TRBJ1-5, with D uncertain. This CDR3 region has 13 residues. Between the trimmed V and J ends, which lost 0 bases and 4 bases, there was a span of 4 bases. Here the CDR3 DNA reads TGTGCCAGCAGTTTAGCCCAGAATCAGCCCCAGCATTTT. It translates to CASSLAQNQPQHF.

This rearrangement joins TRBV6-5 to TRBJ1-2; D remains unclear. Germline V lookup: CDR1 MNHEY, CDR2 SVGAGI. V lost 6 bases, J lost 11 bases, and 13 bases lay in between. CDR3 length: 11 amino acids. The CDR3 sequence is CASRAPPSYTF. In DNA form, the CDR3 reads TGTGCCAGCAGGGCCCCGCCGTCGTACACCTTC.

The J gene is TRBJ1-1, the V gene TRBV6-5, with 10 bases aligning to TRBD1. After removal of 6 bases from V and 5 bases from J, the junction contained 6 bases not matched to a gene. Germline V CDR1 and CDR2: MNHEY, SVGAGI. The CDR3 totals 14 residues. CDR3 region: CASSVTGGQTEAFF. In DNA form, the CDR3 reads TGTGCCAGCAGCGTGACAGGGGGCCAGACTGAAGCTTTCTTT.

The chain joins TRBV6-5 to TRBJ1-6; 8 positions agree with TRBD1. The CDR3 sequence is 15 residues long. Per the germline V gene, CDR1 is MNHEY and CDR2 is SVGAGI. V gave up 7 bases and J gave up 5 bases; unmatched junction bases: 7. This CDR3 is CASTRTGNHNSPLHF. Here the CDR3 DNA reads TGTGCCAGCACCCGGACAGGGAACCATAATTCACCCCTCCACTTT.

A few counts support this clone. Here the CDR3 reads CASGRLAGNTGELFF. The DNA of the CDR3 is TGTGCCAGCGGCCGACTAGCGGGAAACACCGGGGAGCTGTTTTTT. The chain employs TRBV7-9 and TRBJ2-2; 11 bases are a match to TRBD2. Germline trimming cut 8 bases from V and 2 bases from J; bases unmatched to any gene: 4. This CDR3 comprises 15 residues. Germline V gene data show CDR1 as SEHNR and CDR2 as FQNEAQ (reference sequence).

The V call is TRBV3-1 (or the pseudogene TRBV3-2), the J call TRBJ1-6, with TRBD1 identical over 10 bases. CDR1 LGHDT and CDR2 YNNKEL come from the germline V gene (reference sequence). The CDR3 consists of 15 residues. V trimming: 6 bases; J trimming: 10 bases; junction bases outside the gene matches: 9. The CDR3 protein is CASRSGTGVGSPLHF. The DNA for the CDR3 is TGTGCCAGCAGATCCGGGACAGGGGTGGGATCACCCCTCCACTTT.

The sample holds one count of this clone. The chain has TRBV20-1 and TRBJ2-5; D is unresolved. Trimming took off 3 bases at V and 5 bases at J, with 7 bases between the two ends. The CDR3 consists of 11 residues. Germline V lookup: CDR1 DFQATT, CDR2 SNEGSKA (reference sequence). The CDR3 is CSASELETQYF. CDR3 bases: TGCAGTGCTAGCGAACTGGAGACCCAGTACTTC.

The rearrangement links TRBV6-6 to TRBJ2-2; TRBD1 matches at 9 bases. V gave up 8 bases and J gave up 7 bases; unmatched junction bases: 5. From germline, CDR1 is MNHNY and CDR2 SVGAGI (reference sequence). CDR3 length: 13 amino acids. The DNA for the CDR3 is TGTGCCAGCGTCGGACAGGGGCTCGGGGAGCTGTTTTTT. Translation gives CASVGQGLGELFF.

The V and J genes are TRBV9 and TRBJ2-3; TRBD2 aligns across 12 bases. Germline loops: CDR1 SGDLS, CDR2 YYNGEE. Trimming took 2 bases from V and 5 from J; bases not matched to a gene: 6. This CDR3 is 16 amino acids long. The CDR3 nucleotides read TGTGCCAGCAGCGTTACTAGCGGGAGGAAAGAAGATACGCAGTATTTT. Protein sequence: CASSVTSGRKEDTQYF.

The chain joins TRBV7-2 to TRBJ2-3; D is possibly TRBD1 (5 bases). Germline CDR1 reads SGHTA; CDR2 reads FQGNSA. The CDR3 runs 18 residues. V gave up 1 base and J gave up 6 bases, with 23 bases separating them. CDR3 coding DNA: TGTGCCAGCAGCTTAGATGACGTGGGGCTGGGGAAAGGGGATACGCAGTATTTT. Amino acids: CASSLDDVGLGKGDTQYF.

This clone was observed once. The gene calls are TRBV28 and TRBJ2-1; 7 bases are a match to TRBD2. From germline, CDR1 is MDHEN and CDR2 SYDVKM. Losses at the gene ends were 5 bases for V and 7 bases for J; bases not matched to a gene: 11. This CDR3 is built from 15 residues. This CDR3 is CASSPTSPGGNEQFF. CDR3 nucleotide sequence: TGTGCCAGCAGTCCGACTAGCCCGGGAGGAAATGAGCAGTTCTTC.

V gene TRBV6-1 combines with J gene TRBJ1-3; maybe TRBD1 (5 bases). Germline-derived CDR1 and CDR2 are MNHNS and SASEGT. Trimming cost V 4 bases and J 3 bases, with 16 bases left between them. CDR3 length: 16 residues. Written as DNA, the CDR3 is TGTGCCAGCAGTGTTACTGACAGCCTATTTGGAAACACCATATATTTT. This translates into CASSVTDSLFGNTIYF.

This clone appeared a single time. V and J are TRBV29-1 and TRBJ1-2, with a tentative D call TRBD1 (5 bases). Germline-derived CDR1 and CDR2 are SQVTM and ANQGSEA. The CDR3 is 12 amino acids. Trimming took 4 bases from V and 4 from J, leaving 10 bases between them. For the CDR3, the DNA is TGCAGCGTTGGACCAGGGATCTATGGCTACACCTTC. Its protein product is CSVGPGIYGYTF.

The chain joins TRBV6-6 to TRBJ2-5, with D possibly being TRBD1 (6 bases). The CDR3 length is 16 residues. From germline, CDR1 is MNHNY and CDR2 SVGAGI (reference sequence). The germline V and J ends were trimmed by 5 bases and 5 bases, with 21 bases remaining between them. The CDR3 coding sequence is TGTGCCAGCAGTCCAGAGGACAGACAACCAAGGGAGACCCAGTACTTC. Residues: CASSPEDRQPRETQYF.